A selection of T cell receptor beta chains follows, all from one sample in a study of blood T cell repertoires in COVID-19. Sequenced by immunoSEQ multiplex PCR; TCRdb stores in-frame clones only, minus some. This sample carries about 210,000 clones, 81% of them seen once, and the ten largest clones take around 9.3%. The sequenced material came from PBMCs or T cells enriched from blood (not recorded which). Every receptor here comes from a woman in her forties or fifties with acute COVID-19. Both conserved end residues are part of each CDR3. The order of the fields is J gene, V gene, clone size, D gene, CDR3 DNA, CDR3 protein. D genes are given only for firm matches. A row's size may be missing; if present it is once, few, many or a size class.

J gene: TRBJ2-4; V gene: TRBV7-2; clone size: -; D gene: TRBD2; CDR3 DNA: TGTGCCAGCAGCACGAGCCTAGCGGGGGGGCCTAAGGCCAAAAACATTCAGTACTTC; CDR3 protein: CASSTSLAGGPKAKNIQYF
J gene: TRBJ2-7; V gene: TRBV7-2; clone size: -; D gene: TRBD2; CDR3 DNA: TGTGCCAGCAGCCCCGTAGGGACTAGCTCCTACGAGCAGTACTTC; CDR3 protein: CASSPVGTSSYEQYF
J gene: TRBJ2-1; V gene: TRBV7-2; clone size: -; D gene: TRBD2; CDR3 DNA: TGTGCCAGCAGCTTAGGGGGACTAGCGGCCTACAATGAGCAGTTCTTC; CDR3 protein: CASSLGGLAAYNEQFF
J gene: TRBJ2-7; V gene: TRBV10-1; clone size: few; D gene: TRBD1; CDR3 DNA: TGCGCCAGCAGTCATCCCCTAAAGAGACAGGGAACCTACGAGCAGTACTTC; CDR3 protein: CASSHPLKRQGTYEQYF
J gene: TRBJ1-1; V gene: TRBV6-5; clone size: -; D gene: -; CDR3 DNA: TGTGCCAGCAGTTACCTGGCGGCCACTGAAGCTTTCTTT; CDR3 protein: CASSYLAATEAFF
J gene: TRBJ1-1; V gene: TRBV21-1; clone size: -; D gene: -; CDR3 DNA: TGTGCCAGCAGCAACCGCCGCGGGGGGGAAGCTTTCTTT; CDR3 protein: CASSNRRGGEAFF
J gene: TRBJ2-1; V gene: TRBV28; clone size: -; D gene: -; CDR3 DNA: TGTGCCAGCAGTTTATTAACGGGAGAGCAGTTCTTC; CDR3 protein: CASSLLTGEQFF
J gene: TRBJ2-1; V gene: TRBV24-1; clone size: -; D gene: -; CDR3 DNA: TGTGCCACCAGTGCCCAGGGACTTCTACGCTTCTTC; CDR3 protein: CATSAQGLLRFF
J gene: TRBJ2-7; V gene: TRBV5-8; clone size: -; D gene: -; CDR3 DNA: TGTGCCAGCAGCCAACGACAGGTGGAGCAGTACTTC; CDR3 protein: CASSQRQVEQYF
J gene: TRBJ1-4; V gene: TRBV7-9; clone size: -; D gene: -; CDR3 DNA: TGTGCCAGCAATCAGCAGGGAAATGAAAAACTGTTTTTT; CDR3 protein: CASNQQGNEKLFF
J gene: TRBJ2-1; V gene: TRBV7-9; clone size: once; D gene: TRBD2; CDR3 DNA: TGTGCCAGCAGCCCGGGAGGGGGTGGACTAGCTTCCTACAATGAGCAGTTCTTC; CDR3 protein: CASSPGGGGLASYNEQFF
J gene: TRBJ2-3; V gene: TRBV15; clone size: once; D gene: -; CDR3 DNA: TGTGCCACCAGCAGAGGGACTGGAGTTTCCCCAGATACGCAGTATTTT; CDR3 protein: CATSRGTGVSPDTQYF
J gene: TRBJ2-1; V gene: TRBV7-2; clone size: once; D gene: TRBD2; CDR3 DNA: TGTGCCAGCACCTTGACTAGCGGGAGCAATGAGCAGTTCTTC; CDR3 protein: CASTLTSGSNEQFF
J gene: TRBJ2-3; V gene: TRBV10-3; clone size: -; D gene: TRBD2; CDR3 DNA: TGTGCCATACGTCGCGGGGGGATCACAGATACGCAGTATTTT; CDR3 protein: CAIRRGGITDTQYF
J gene: TRBJ1-5; V gene: TRBV19; clone size: -; D gene: -; CDR3 DNA: TGTGCCAGTAAGTTCACAGCTAATCAGCCCCAGCATTTT; CDR3 protein: CASKFTANQPQHF
J gene: TRBJ2-7; V gene: TRBV28; clone size: -; D gene: TRBD1; CDR3 DNA: TGTGCCAGTCGGGACAGGGCGTTCTTCGAGCAGTACTTC; CDR3 protein: CASRDRAFFEQYF
J gene: TRBJ2-1; V gene: TRBV7-2; clone size: -; D gene: -; CDR3 DNA: TGTGCCAGCAGCCGAGTGGGCGTAAATGAGCAGTTCTTC; CDR3 protein: CASSRVGVNEQFF
J gene: TRBJ2-1; V gene: TRBV10-3; clone size: -; D gene: -; CDR3 DNA: TGTGCCATCGGCGGTGGAGAATCCTACAATGAGCAGTTCTTC; CDR3 protein: CAIGGGESYNEQFF
J gene: TRBJ1-1; V gene: TRBV4-1; clone size: -; D gene: -; CDR3 DNA: TGCGCCAGCAGCCCCGGTTCAACAGGGCTGAACACTGAAGCTTTCTTT; CDR3 protein: CASSPGSTGLNTEAFF
J gene: TRBJ1-1; V gene: TRBV4-2; clone size: -; D gene: -; CDR3 DNA: TGTGCCAGCAGCCAAATCGTATCGGTGAACACTGAAGCTTTCTTT; CDR3 protein: CASSQIVSVNTEAFF
J gene: TRBJ1-4; V gene: TRBV7-9; clone size: -; D gene: TRBD1; CDR3 DNA: TGTGCCAGCAGCGTGGACAGGGTTTTTGAAAAACTGTTTTTT; CDR3 protein: CASSVDRVFEKLFF
J gene: TRBJ1-6; V gene: TRBV11-3; clone size: -; D gene: TRBD1; CDR3 DNA: TGTGCCAGCAGCTCCCAGGGGGCGAATTCACCCCTCCACTTT; CDR3 protein: CASSSQGANSPLHF
J gene: TRBJ1-5; V gene: TRBV28; clone size: few; D gene: -; CDR3 DNA: TGTGCCAGCAGTTCACATAGTCAGGGGTTCAGTAATCAGCCCCAGCATTTT; CDR3 protein: CASSSHSQGFSNQPQHF
J gene: TRBJ2-3; V gene: TRBV19; clone size: -; D gene: -; CDR3 DNA: TGTGCCACAAGCGGTAGCTTCGATACGCAGTATTTT; CDR3 protein: CATSGSFDTQYF